This TCR beta chain derives from a study of blood T cell repertoires in COVID-19 (TCRdb year 2020). With respect to the entire study: Samples covering the acute and convalescent phases of COVID-19 were provided by collaborators in the United States, Italy and Spain. The material from the prospective study consisted of cDNA or gDNA derived from T cells, B-cell-depleted T cells, or PBMCs. Subjects who had been exposed to COVID-19, were actively infected with it, or had recovered from it provided the deeply sampled blood TCRbeta repertoires that made up the dataset. The repertoires were released in a freely available public database intended as a resource for research on the immune response to SARS-CoV-2. Samples came from the ongoing ImmuneRACE study (first 160 participants) plus 1,254 subjects from 6 global collaborators. A de-identified subject ID, COVID-19 status, age in years and sex were almost always included in the sample metadata. Where available, HLA class I and class II types were taken from metadata supplied by the sample provider and were not determined by assay-based typing.

Paper-wide results and their limitations: The amount of clinical and demographic metadata varied by source and participant and was provided uncurated.

TCRbeta CDR3 regions were amplified from genomic DNA using the immunoSEQ Assay, a bias-controlled multiplex PCR. The paper's processing steps were these. Within the assay, amplification of reference gene primers was used to estimate how many nucleated cells each sample contained. To quantify the absolute abundance of each unique TCRbeta CDR3 rearrangement, sequence reads were collapsed and filtered. For each sample, productive Simpson clonality was calculated as the square root of Simpson's diversity index over productive rearrangements. The clones in this table, taken by TCRdb from immuneACCESS, are in-frame only. Not every clone is retained; where verified, under half of the shortfall comes from an unresolved V gene, and the cause of the rest is unknown. The D gene and trimming were derived from the DNA, and the V and J assignments and clone size from that table. This sample lists fewer than 200,000 clones; approximately 89% were detected once. The ten largest clones add up to 6.5% to 10% of the sample.

A distance of 13 bases separates the germline ends of V and J, which lose 4 bases and 0 bases respectively. The CDR3, cysteine through phenylalanine, is 15 amino acids long. This entry keeps only the CDR3 DNA: 45 bases, framed from base 1. The germline V gene encodes CDR1 LGHNA and CDR2 YNFKEQ. The collaborating institutions used their own protocols to collect whole blood in K2EDTA tubes. For TCRbeta analysis, collaborators shipped samples as frozen whole blood, isolated PBMCs, or DNA extracted from either of those sample types. With respect to this clone: No cognate antigen has been identified for it. Base qualities were left out, and no much larger clone turns up one base away.

The sequenced material came from peripheral blood. The sequence is built from TRBV4-2 and TRBJ2-7; TRBD2 is perhaps the D gene, given 6 matching bases. The receptor was isolated from an older woman with acute or convalescent COVID-19. The encoded CDR3 is CASSPPGLSSYEQYF. The DNA sequence follows: TGTGCCAGCAGCCCCCCGGGACTGTCCTCCTACGAGCAGTACTTC.